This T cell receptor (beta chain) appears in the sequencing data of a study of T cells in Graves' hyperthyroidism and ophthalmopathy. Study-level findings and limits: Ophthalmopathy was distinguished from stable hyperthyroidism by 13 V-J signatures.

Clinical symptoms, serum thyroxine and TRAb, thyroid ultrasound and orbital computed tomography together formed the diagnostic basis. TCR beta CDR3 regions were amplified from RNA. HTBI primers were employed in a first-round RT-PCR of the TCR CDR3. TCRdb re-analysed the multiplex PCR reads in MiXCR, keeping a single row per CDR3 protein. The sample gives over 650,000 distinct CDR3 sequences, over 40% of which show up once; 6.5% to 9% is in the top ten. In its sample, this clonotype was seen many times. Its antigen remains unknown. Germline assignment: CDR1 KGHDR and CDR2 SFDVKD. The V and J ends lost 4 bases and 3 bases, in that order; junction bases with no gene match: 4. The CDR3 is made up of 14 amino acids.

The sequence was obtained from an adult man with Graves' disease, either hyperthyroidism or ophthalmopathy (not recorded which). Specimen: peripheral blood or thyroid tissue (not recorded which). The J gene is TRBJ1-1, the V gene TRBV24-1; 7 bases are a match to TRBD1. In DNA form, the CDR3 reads TGTGCCACCAGTGACAATGACAGGGACACTGAAGCTTTCTTT. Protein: CATSDNDRDTEAFF.